What follows are 5 T cell receptor beta chains derived from one specimen sequenced in a study of blood T cell repertoires in COVID-19. The data were produced by immunoSEQ multiplex PCR, yet TCRdb's version contains in-frame clones alone and is incomplete. The sample includes more than 150,000 clones, around nine tenths seen only once; the top ten take less than 3.5%. Sequenced input: peripheral blood. The receptors here all came from a middle-aged man with active or convalescent COVID-19.

V usage is TRBV5-4 and J usage is TRBJ2-4; TRBD1 matches at 8 bases. This CDR3 comprises 16 residues. The V gene end was trimmed by 0 bases and the J gene end by 7 bases; junction bases not matched to a gene: 9. Germline CDR1 and CDR2: SGHNT and YYREEE (reference sequence). As DNA, the CDR3 is TGTGCCAGCAGCTTGGGGCTGACAGGGGTCGGGAACATTCAGTACTTC. This codes for CASSLGLTGVGNIQYF.

This chain uses TRBV5-1 with TRBJ1-6, with 10 bases lining up with TRBD1. The V gene's germline CDR1 is SGHRS and CDR2 YFSETQ. V lost 1 base to trimming and J lost 6 bases; unmatched junction nucleotides: 4. This CDR3 is 16 amino acids long. This CDR3 reads CASSLTGTGVNSPLHF. CDR3 in DNA: TGCGCCAGCAGCTTGACCGGGACAGGGGTTAATTCACCCCTCCACTTT.

V and J are TRBV27 and TRBJ2-5, with a weak D call TRBD1 (5 bases). There are 16 residues in the CDR3. V was shortened by 0 bases and J by 5 bases, with 16 bases between the two germline ends. Germline V gene data show CDR1 as MNHEY and CDR2 as SMNVEV (reference sequence). The CDR3 sequence is CASSLSSLGVLETQYF. In nucleotides, the CDR3 is TGTGCCAGCAGTTTATCGTCTTTAGGGGTGCTGGAGACCCAGTACTTC.

The chain employs TRBV2 and TRBJ2-7; possible D gene TRBD2, 6 bases. V was shortened by 4 bases and J by 7 bases, with 14 bases between the two germline ends. CDR3 length: 13 amino acids. Germline CDR1 reads SNHLY; CDR2 reads FYNNEI. CDR3 sequence (DNA): TGTGCCAGCAGTGGGGGAGGCCAAGGGGAGCAGTACTTC. It translates to CASSGGGQGEQYF.

The chain couples TRBV6-1 to TRBJ2-7; a weak D match, TRBD2 (5 bases). Per germline, CDR1 MNHNS and CDR2 SASEGT. CDR3 length equals 15 residues. The ends were cut back, 2 bases at V and 4 bases at J, with 15 bases in the middle. Here the CDR3 reads CASSEYEGLLYEQYF. DNA for the CDR3: TGTGCCAGCAGTGAATACGAGGGCCTTTTGTACGAGCAGTACTTC.